These 32 T cell receptor beta chains were all obtained from the same sample, sequenced in a study of blood T cell repertoires in COVID-19. Sequencing used immunoSEQ multiplex PCR; TCRdb keeps in-frame clones, though not all of them. This sample has 200,000 or so clones, with about 82% found just once. Sequenced material: peripheral blood. These receptors came from a young woman with acute or convalescent COVID-19.

The chain combines TRBV5-4 with TRBJ2-7; TRBD2 aligns across 10 bases. Germline values: CDR1 SGHNT, CDR2 YYREEE (reference sequence). V trimming: 4 bases; J trimming: 2 bases; junction bases outside the gene matches: 21. The CDR3 has 20 amino acids. CDR3 loop: CASSRHSRSSGSWVTYEQYF. The CDR3 DNA sequence: TGTGCCAGCAGCCGACACTCCCGATCTAGCGGGAGCTGGGTCACCTACGAGCAGTACTTC.

The CDR3, as DNA: TGTGCCTGGAGTCCCAGGGGCCCCCCTAACTATGGCTACACCTTC. This codes for CAWSPRGPPNYGYTF. The chain uses TRBV30 and TRBJ1-2, with TRBD1 as a possible D gene (6 bases). CDR3 length: 15 residues. Per the germline V gene, CDR1 is GTSNPN and CDR2 is SVGIG (reference sequence). The V and J ends lost 2 bases and 0 bases respectively, with 13 bases between them.

The rearrangement joins TRBV7-2 to TRBJ2-7, with 10 bases fitting TRBD2. Trimming at V came to 8 bases and at J to 3 bases, leaving 10 bases not matched to a gene. This CDR3 is 15 amino acids long. Germline V gene sequence: CDR1 SGHTA, CDR2 FQGNSA. The CDR3 protein is CASRASGSLGYEQYF. The CDR3, as DNA: TGTGCCAGCCGGGCTAGCGGGAGTTTGGGCTACGAGCAGTACTTC.

This clone has only one observation. V is TRBV6-5 and J is TRBJ1-1; TRBD1 is a possible D gene (5 bases). Trimming removed 10 bases from V and 6 bases from J, with 12 bases in between. The CDR3 has 11 residues. Germline-derived CDR1 and CDR2 are MNHEY and SVGAGI. The CDR3 sequence is CATSQGPEAFF. The CDR3 DNA reads TGTGCCACCTCTCAGGGCCCTGAAGCTTTCTTT.

This clone showed up just a few times. V and J are TRBV4-1 and TRBJ1-2, with 8 bases identical to TRBD1. Trimming cost V 1 base and J 8 bases; bases outside gene matches: 9. The germline CDR1 and CDR2 sequences are MGHRA and YSYEKL. This CDR3 comprises 15 residues. The CDR3 sequence: CASSQVQGALGGYTF. The CDR3 bases are TGCGCCAGCAGCCAAGTCCAGGGGGCGTTAGGGGGCTACACCTTC.

The chain joins TRBV18 to TRBJ2-7; D ambiguous. Deletions cut 6 bases from V and 9 bases from J, with 18 bases between. CDR1 and CDR2 from the germline V gene are KGHSH and LQKENI. The CDR3 totals 13 residues. The CDR3 bases are TGTGCCAGCTCTGGAACGACACGTTTCGGGCAGTACTTC. This codes for CASSGTTRFGQYF.

This clone was found once. The chain's CDR3 is CASSQDWGQGEKLFF. Here the CDR3 DNA reads TGTGCCAGCAGCCAAGATTGGGGACAGGGGGAAAAACTGTTTTTT. The rearrangement joins TRBV14 to TRBJ1-4, with 10 bases identical to TRBD1. Germline CDR1 SGHDN, CDR2 FVKESK. With 0 bases clipped from V and 8 bases from J, the junction kept 3 bases outside the gene matches. The CDR3 consists of 15 residues.

The chain recombines TRBV2 with TRBJ1-1, with 7 bases aligning to TRBD1. CDR1 SNHLY and CDR2 FYNNEI come from the germline V gene. Trimming cost V 8 bases and J 1 base; bases outside gene matches: 13. The CDR3 has 16 amino acids. Here the CDR3 reads CASYERGRAGNTEAFF. The CDR3 nucleotides are TGTGCCAGCTATGAAAGGGGGCGAGCTGGGAACACTGAAGCTTTCTTT.

This clone has just one count. The V and J genes are TRBV18 and TRBJ1-1; D perhaps matches TRBD1 (6 bases). The CDR3 covers 16 residues. Between the trimmed V and J ends, which lost 3 bases and 3 bases, there was a span of 17 bases. The germline CDR1 and CDR2 sequences are KGHSH and LQKENI. The CDR3 protein is CASSPRQGIGDTEAFF. The CDR3 nucleotides read TGTGCCAGCTCACCTCGCCAGGGGATCGGGGACACTGAAGCTTTCTTT.

The rearrangement links TRBV6-5 to TRBJ1-5; 7 bases are shared with TRBD1. V trimming: 6 bases; J trimming: 4 bases; junction bases outside the gene matches: 6. The CDR3 length is 14 residues. Germline lookup yields CDR1 MNHEY and CDR2 SVGAGI. This CDR3 is CASRRTGPNQPQHF. DNA of the CDR3: TGTGCCAGCAGGAGGACAGGACCGAATCAGCCCCAGCATTTT.

This chain joins TRBV11-2 and TRBJ1-1; 8 nucleotides match TRBD1. With 8 bases clipped from V and 4 bases from J, the junction kept 6 bases outside the gene matches. Germline V gene data show CDR1 as SGHAT and CDR2 as FQNNGV. The CDR3 is 13 amino acids. CDR3 nucleotides: TGTGCCAGCCAGCACAGGGGGGTCACTGAAGCTTTCTTT. Encoded protein: CASQHRGVTEAFF.

V gene TRBV5-1 combines with J gene TRBJ2-6, with D tentatively TRBD1 (6 bases). Germline V CDR1 and CDR2: SGHRS, YFSETQ. With 3 bases removed from V and 2 bases from J, the gap between germline ends came to 12 bases. The CDR3 sequence is 16 residues long. The CDR3 spells CASSWVGGAGANVLTF. The CDR3 region has the DNA TGCGCCAGCAGCTGGGTAGGGGGAGCTGGGGCCAACGTCCTGACTTTC.

The V call is TRBV19, the J call TRBJ1-5; D remains unclear. The CDR3 contains 14 residues. CDR1 and CDR2 from the germline V gene are LNHDA and SQIVND (reference sequence). Trimming took 0 bases from V and 6 from J, leaving 9 bases between them. Here the CDR3 DNA reads TGTGCCAGTAGTATAGACACCACGGTTCAGCCCCAGCATTTT. Its protein is CASSIDTTVQPQHF.

V is TRBV19 and J is TRBJ2-5; 9 bases are a match to TRBD2. V lost 3 bases, J lost 5 bases, and 4 bases stayed unmatched. This CDR3 contains 14 residues. In germline, CDR1 is LNHDA, CDR2 SQIVND (reference sequence). DNA of the CDR3: TGTGCCAGTAGTATTGGGCTAGCGGGGGAGACCCAGTACTTC. The encoded protein is CASSIGLAGETQYF.

This clone turned up a few times. The rearrangement links TRBV19 to TRBJ2-7; TRBD2 might be the D (6 bases). Germline V gene data show CDR1 as LNHDA and CDR2 as SQIVND (reference sequence). CDR3 length: 16 amino acids. V lost 6 bases and J 1 base, leaving 19 bases between the germline ends. The CDR3 DNA follows: TGTGCCAGTAGCCCGCTATGGAGGGACTCATCCTACGAGCAGTACTTC. As protein: CASSPLWRDSSYEQYF.

The J gene is TRBJ1-2, the V gene TRBV5-1, with TRBD1 matching over 8 bases. V was clipped by 7 bases and J by 2 bases; unmatched bases: 7. CDR3 length equals 14 residues. CDR1 and CDR2 from the germline V gene are SGHRS and YFSETQ. DNA of the CDR3: TGCGCCAGCGGGCCCGGGACAGGAAACTATGGCTACACCTTC. Its translation: CASGPGTGNYGYTF.

The table lists this clone with a few counts. V usage is TRBV20-1 and J usage is TRBJ2-3, with a weak D call TRBD1 (5 bases). Per germline, CDR1 DFQATT and CDR2 SNEGSKA (reference sequence). V was clipped by 3 bases and J by 6 bases, with 10 bases between them. This CDR3 is built from 12 residues. CDR3 loop: CSASAGPDTQYF. The CDR3 DNA is TGCAGTGCTAGTGCAGGGCCGGATACGCAGTATTTT.

This clone was found a few times. The J gene is TRBJ1-1, the V gene TRBV28; 7 bases line up with TRBD1. The CDR3 runs 17 residues. Trimming cost V 5 bases and J 4 bases; bases outside gene matches: 16. CDR1 and CDR2 from the germline V gene are MDHEN and SYDVKM. Here the CDR3 reads CASSTRTGRFGPTEAFF. The CDR3 region has the DNA TGTGCCAGCAGTACTAGGACAGGAAGGTTTGGGCCCACTGAAGCTTTCTTT.

This chain connects TRBV13 to TRBJ2-1; D may be TRBD2 (5 bases). This CDR3 has 14 amino acids. Germline CDR1 PRHDT, CDR2 FYEKMQ (reference sequence). Trimming took off 6 bases at V and 4 bases at J, with 13 bases between the two ends. The CDR3 region is CASRRRGRYNEQFF. For the CDR3, the DNA is TGTGCCAGCAGGCGACGGGGTCGATACAATGAGCAGTTCTTC.

The chain links TRBV28 to TRBJ1-3; TRBD1 matches 12 bases. The V gene end was trimmed by 4 bases and the J gene end by 1 base; junction bases not matched to a gene: 5. The CDR3 is 17 residues long. The germline gives CDR1 MDHEN, CDR2 SYDVKM. The CDR3: CASSSRDRGPSGNTIYF. DNA for the CDR3: TGTGCCAGCAGTTCACGGGACAGGGGGCCTTCTGGAAACACCATATATTTT.

The CDR3 coding sequence is TGTGCCAGCCAACCCGGGACAGGAATGTATGGCTACACCTTC. Amino acids: CASQPGTGMYGYTF. V gene TRBV28 combines with J gene TRBJ1-2; the match to TRBD1 covers 8 bases. Trimming removed 8 bases from V and 5 bases from J; junction bases left unmatched: 10. Germline V lookup: CDR1 MDHEN, CDR2 SYDVKM. The CDR3 loop spans 14 amino acids.

The chain has TRBV18 and TRBJ2-4; 10 bases match TRBD2. Trimming took 3 bases from V and 1 from J; bases not matched to a gene: 12. Germline V lookup: CDR1 KGHSH, CDR2 LQKENI. The CDR3 totals 19 residues. Written as DNA, the CDR3 is TGTGCCAGCTCACCTCTCCTACTAGCGGGAACGGGGGCCAAAAACATTCAGTACTTC. It codes for CASSPLLLAGTGAKNIQYF.

This rearrangement joins TRBV7-9 to TRBJ1-1; TRBD1 agrees at 9 bases. Germline CDR1 is SEHNR and CDR2 is FQNEAQ (reference sequence). The CDR3 runs 15 residues. Trimming cost V 5 bases and J 1 base; bases outside gene matches: 5. The CDR3 is CASSPQGAGNTEAFF. CDR3 DNA: TGTGCCAGCAGCCCACAGGGGGCAGGGAACACTGAAGCTTTCTTT.

The rearrangement links TRBV25-1 to TRBJ2-4; 7 bases fit TRBD1. In germline, CDR1 is MGHDK, CDR2 SYGVNS. The CDR3 extends over 16 amino acids. Trimming cost V 6 bases and J 0 bases; bases outside gene matches: 8. The CDR3 bases are TGTGCCAGCAGCCCGACAGGGACCCTAGCCAAAAACATTCAGTACTTC. Residues: CASSPTGTLAKNIQYF.

This clone came up a few times. This sequence joins TRBV12-3 or TRBV12-4 and TRBJ2-5, with TRBD1 as a possible D gene (6 bases). V dropped 6 bases and J dropped 4 bases, with 12 bases sitting between them. The CDR3 has 13 residues. The CDR3 here is CASRDRLRETQYF. For the CDR3, the DNA is TGTGCCAGCAGGGACAGACTGCGAGAGACCCAGTACTTC.

This chain links TRBV3-1 (or the pseudogene TRBV3-2) with TRBJ1-2; a weak D match, TRBD1 (6 bases). The germline V and J ends were trimmed by 4 bases and 6 bases, with 9 bases remaining between them. CDR1 and CDR2 (germline): LGHDT, YNNKEL (reference sequence). The CDR3 extends over 12 amino acids. CDR3 loop: CASSLEGDGYTF. CDR3 DNA: TGTGCCAGCAGCCTCGAGGGGGATGGCTACACCTTC.

The rearrangement uses TRBV5-1 and TRBJ2-5, with TRBD2 matching over 12 bases. The junction had 8 bases not matched to a gene; V was cut back by 4 bases and J by 4 bases. The length of the CDR3 is 16 residues. Germline V CDR1 and CDR2: SGHRS, YFSETQ. The CDR3 DNA reads TGCGCCAGCAGCGCACAACTAGCGGGAGGCGGAGAGACCCAGTACTTC. Translated: CASSAQLAGGGETQYF. Combining the CDR3 with reference TRBV5-1 and TRBJ2-5 gives the whole variable domain KAGVTQTPRYLIKTRGQQVTLSCSPISGHRSVSWYQQTPGQGLQFLFEYFSETQRNKGNFPGRFSGRQFSNSRSEMNVSTLELGDSALYLCASSAQLAGGGETQYFGPGTRLLVL.

J is TRBJ1-4 and V is TRBV30, with a possible D match to TRBD1 (5 bases). CDR3 size: 15 residues. CDR1 and CDR2 (germline): GTSNPN, SVGIG (reference sequence). Trimming cost V 0 bases and J 0 bases, with 8 bases left between them. CDR3 loop: CAWSVQGTTNEKLFF. CDR3 DNA: TGTGCCTGGAGTGTCCAGGGAACAACTAATGAAAAACTGTTTTTT.

V is TRBV7-8 and J is TRBJ1-5; D is ambiguous. The CDR3 length is 16 residues. Looked up from germline, CDR1 is SGHVS and CDR2 is FQNEAQ. V lost 2 bases, J lost 1 base, and 12 bases lay in between. As DNA, the CDR3 is TGTGCCAGCAGCTTATTGAGGGAAGCGAGCAATCAGCCCCAGCATTTT. It is translated as CASSLLREASNQPQHF.

This chain links TRBV7-8 with TRBJ1-5, with D hard to call. The CDR3 has 17 amino acids. Germline CDR1 is SGHVS and CDR2 is FQNEAQ. The V gene lost 0 bases and the J gene lost 2 bases, with 14 bases spanning the gap. DNA for the CDR3: TGTGCCAGCAGCTTAGCCCCAGCCCGGAGGGGCAATCAGCCCCAGCATTTT. Translating it yields CASSLAPARRGNQPQHF.

J is TRBJ1-4 and V is TRBV7-9, with 9 bases aligning to TRBD1. J lost 6 bases, V lost 4 bases, and 6 bases had no gene match. Germline V lookup: CDR1 SEHNR, CDR2 FQNEAQ (reference sequence). CDR3 length equals 15 residues. CDR3 residues: CASSWADRGDEKLFF. The CDR3 DNA sequence: TGTGCCAGCAGCTGGGCGGACAGGGGCGATGAAAAACTGTTTTTT.

The chain carries TRBV28 and TRBJ1-6, with a tentative D call TRBD1 (6 bases). This CDR3 has 16 amino acids. Germline assignment: CDR1 MDHEN and CDR2 SYDVKM. The V end was cut by 7 bases, the J end by 14 bases, with 27 bases between. The DNA for the CDR3 is TGTGCCAGCAAACCTACGGGGGGGTTAACAGGGTTGGCCCTCCACTTT. Protein product: CASKPTGGLTGLALHF.